This T cell receptor beta chain was found in a study of early T cells in non-severe SARS-CoV-2 infection. Across the study: Alpha and beta chains were unpaired, from unsorted whole-blood bulk RNA.

Individual cDNA molecules received unique molecular identifiers during library preparation. TCRdb re-analysed the 5' RACE reads in MiXCR, keeping a single row per CDR3 protein. This sample has approximately 32,000 distinct CDR3 sequences, with roughly 6.6% found just once. This clonotype was observed at least ten times. The target antigen is unknown. Study-wide results and limits: The VDJdb matching leaned toward anti-spike CD8 responses and overlooked private and CD4 specificities.

The clonotype was recovered from an adult who was a healthcare worker with PCR-confirmed SARS-CoV-2 infection or an uninfected control (not recorded which). Sequenced material: whole blood.

DNA for the CDR3: TGTGCCAGCTCACCACCCGGGACAGTAGGCTATGGCTACACCTTC. This translates into CASSPPGTVGYGYTF. The genes are TRBV18 and TRBJ1-2, with 7 bases aligning to TRBD1. Germline CDR1 KGHSH, CDR2 LQKENI. The trim removed 0 bases at V and 4 bases at J, leaving 5 bases unmatched. CDR3 size: 15 residues. Full variable domain (outside the CDR3, taken from reference TRBV18 and TRBJ1-2): NAGVMQNPRHLVRRRGQEARLRCSPMKGHSHVYWYRQLPEEGLKFMVYLQKENIIDESGMPKERFSAEFPKEGPSILRIQQVVRGDSAAYFCASSPPGTVGYGYTFGSGTRLTVV.